This passage covers 15 T cell receptor beta chains from one sample sequenced in a study of shared clonotypes between healthy human individuals. Sequencing was performed with immunoSEQ multiplex PCR; in TCRdb, only in-frame clones are kept and a portion is missing. There are under 1,900,000 clones in the sample; 98% to 99% occur only once, and approximately 0.38% lies in the top ten. Input material: naive CD4+ T cells sorted from blood. The subset denotes: CD45RA+ positively selected. Receptor source: a young man in good health.

The CDR3 here is CASSLHPRGTGSGNTIYF. CDR3 bases: TGTGCCAGCAGCTTACATCCGAGGGGGACGGGCTCTGGAAACACCATATATTTT. J is TRBJ1-3 and V is TRBV7-3; D perhaps matches TRBD1 (6 bases). Germline V CDR1 and CDR2: SGHTA, FQGTGA. V was pared by 2 bases and J by 0 bases, with 17 bases between. The CDR3 runs 18 residues.

The chain uses TRBV6-1 and TRBJ2-7; weak D call: TRBD1 (5 bases). V gave up 8 bases and J gave up 5 bases, with 16 bases separating them. CDR3 length equals 13 residues. Looked up from germline, CDR1 is MNHNS and CDR2 is SASEGT. The CDR3 protein is CASGYRGQDEQYF. CDR3 DNA sequence: TGTGCCAGCGGGTATAGGGGCCAGGACGAGCAGTACTTC.

The chain links TRBV2 to TRBJ2-7; TRBD1 is a possible D gene (7 bases). Germline values: CDR1 SNHLY, CDR2 FYNNEI. This CDR3 has 13 residues. V gave up 6 bases and J gave up 2 bases, with 11 bases separating them. CDR3 sequence reads: CASRAGQPYEQYF. The CDR3 DNA reads as TGTGCCAGCAGGGCGGGACAGCCCTACGAGCAGTACTTC.

In its sample, this clone was seen a few times. The chain links TRBV7-9 to TRBJ1-1; D gene uncertain. Germline V gene lookup returns CDR1 SEHNR and CDR2 FQNEAQ (reference sequence). CDR3 length: 13 residues. V dropped 1 base and J dropped 6 bases, with 9 bases sitting between them. CDR3 bases: TGTGCCAGCAGCTTAGATGCAGAAGCTGAAGCTTTCTTT. Amino acid sequence: CASSLDAEAEAFF.

The chain is built from TRBV6-4 and TRBJ2-7; 7 nucleotides match TRBD2. Germline V lookup: CDR1 MRHNA, CDR2 SNTAGT. The CDR3 is 16 residues long. Unmatched junction bases numbered 14, after V lost 7 bases and J lost 2 bases. The CDR3 sequence is CASNYRAGAPPYEQYF. The CDR3 nucleotides are TGTGCCAGCAACTATCGTGCGGGAGCCCCCCCCTACGAGCAGTACTTC.

The chain employs TRBV5-1 and TRBJ2-1, with a tentative D call TRBD2 (6 bases). The germline gives CDR1 SGHRS, CDR2 YFSETQ. CDR3 size: 14 residues. Deletions cut 2 bases from V and 5 bases from J, with 11 bases between. CDR3 residues: CASSLSSGHNEQFF. CDR3 coding DNA: TGCGCCAGCAGCTTAAGTAGCGGCCACAATGAGCAGTTCTTC.

CDR3 sequence: CASRRQGARGNEKLFF. Written as DNA, the CDR3 is TGTGCCAGCAGACGACAGGGGGCGCGCGGTAATGAAAAACTGTTTTTT. The rearrangement links TRBV28 to TRBJ1-4; 10 bases are shared with TRBD1. J was trimmed by 4 bases and V by 6 bases; bases with no gene match: 8. Germline V gene lookup returns CDR1 MDHEN and CDR2 SYDVKM. This CDR3 is built from 16 residues.

The chain has TRBV9 and TRBJ2-7; no definite D call. CDR3 length: 13 residues. Trimming removed 0 bases at V and 5 bases at J, with 9 bases between. Germline-derived CDR1 and CDR2 are SGDLS and YYNGEE. The CDR3 is CASSVAAANEQYF. The CDR3, as DNA: TGTGCCAGCAGCGTAGCTGCGGCTAACGAGCAGTACTTC.

This clone was counted once. This chain links TRBV5-4 with TRBJ2-3; D possibly corresponds to TRBD1 (6 bases). Trimming took 5 bases from V and 2 from J, leaving 9 bases between them. This CDR3 region has 13 residues. Germline values: CDR1 SGHNT, CDR2 YYREEE (reference sequence). For the CDR3, the DNA is TGTGCCAGCAGGATGGGGGCCACAGATACGCAGTATTTT. It yields the protein CASRMGATDTQYF.

This chain's CDR3 is CASSELAGGSNEQFF. The CDR3 DNA sequence: TGTGCCAGCAGTGAACTAGCGGGAGGGAGCAATGAGCAGTTCTTC. This chain joins TRBV2 and TRBJ2-1; TRBD2 agrees at 12 bases. The V and J ends lost 2 bases and 6 bases, in that order; junction bases with no gene match: 2. The CDR3 has 15 amino acids. The germline CDR1 and CDR2 sequences are SNHLY and FYNNEI.

The chain has TRBV10-3 and TRBJ2-3, with TRBD1 matching over 10 bases. The CDR3 contains 14 residues. Trimming at V came to 11 bases and at J to 2 bases, leaving 7 bases not matched to a gene. CDR1 is ENHRY and CDR2 is SYGVKD in the germline V gene. The chain's CDR3 is CAATGTGDTDTQYF. CDR3 DNA: TGTGCCGCGACCGGGACAGGGGACACAGATACGCAGTATTTT.

The rearrangement uses TRBV10-3 and TRBJ2-3; D call uncertain. Deletions cut 4 bases from V and 6 bases from J, with 11 bases between. This CDR3 contains 13 residues. Germline V gives CDR1 ENHRY, CDR2 SYGVKD. CDR3 nucleotides: TGTGCCATCAGTGTAATTTTGCTGGATACGCAGTATTTT. Translated: CAISVILLDTQYF.

V is TRBV5-1 and J is TRBJ2-3; 8 nucleotides align to TRBD2. The length of the CDR3 is 14 residues. V shed 5 bases and J 3 bases; nucleotides not matched to a gene: 5. Germline V gene lookup returns CDR1 SGHRS and CDR2 YFSETQ. The CDR3 nucleotides read TGCGCCAGCAGTAGCGGGGATCTAACAGATACGCAGTATTTT. Encoded protein: CASSSGDLTDTQYF.

As to this clone: The sample contains more than one DNA sequence encoding this CDR3. The V gene is TRBV14, the J gene TRBJ2-3; D is perhaps TRBD2 (5 bases). V gave up 0 bases and J gave up 6 bases, with 7 bases separating them. CDR3 size: 13 residues. The germline CDR1 and CDR2 sequences are SGHDN and FVKESK. The CDR3 sequence is CASSQELGDTQYF. CDR3 in DNA: TGTGCCAGCAGCCAAGAACTAGGTGATACGCAGTATTTT.

The chain combines TRBV7-2 with TRBJ2-7; TRBD1 might be the D (6 bases). The CDR3 runs to 14 residues. Germline V gene sequence: CDR1 SGHTA, CDR2 FQGNSA. V lost 5 bases and J 1 base, leaving 12 bases between the germline ends. The CDR3 region has the DNA TGTGCCAGCAGCCGGGACACTCAATCCTACGAGCAGTACTTC. Translated, it gives CASSRDTQSYEQYF.